This TCR beta chain was profiled in a study of blood T cells in healthy people across ages. A second PCR, run for roughly 7 to 12 cycles, used a sample-barcoded 5' primer plus a J-beta primer mix. Each cDNA molecule was tagged by a template-switch adaptor that had 12 random nucleotides. TCRdb re-called the 5' RACE reads through MiXCR, storing one row per CDR3 protein. The repertoire includes some 1,000,000 distinct CDR3 sequences, roughly a quarter of them detected once, and about 0.69% sits in the top ten. CDR3 length: 16 residues. V was pared by 3 bases and J by 2 bases, with 8 bases of the junction left unmatched. Germline V gene sequence: CDR1 SEHNR, CDR2 FQNEAQ (reference sequence). Note on this clonotype: The antigen is unknown.

Points from the study as a whole: The long-lived group displayed more naive CD4+ cells, plus higher diversity, than the aged donors did.

This sample was also put to use in a study of T cells of mothers and their children.

The receptor was derived from a girl aged 2 to 10 in good health. The chain uses TRBV7-9 and TRBJ2-7, with TRBD1 matching over 9 bases. The specimen sequenced was blood. CDR3 sequence reads: CASSFGQGIPTYEQYF. CDR3 bases: TGTGCCAGCAGCTTTGGACAGGGGATACCTACCTACGAGCAGTACTTC. Full variable domain (rest looked up from reference TRBV7-9 and TRBJ2-7): DTGVSQNPRHKITKRGQNVTFRCDPISEHNRLYWYRQTLGQGPEFLTYFQNEAQLEKSRLLSDRFSAERPKGSFSTLEIQRTEQGDSAMYLCASSFGQGIPTYEQYFGPGTRLTVT.